This T cell receptor beta chain stems from a study of blood T cell repertoires in COVID-19 (dated by TCRdb to about 2020). Regarding the research as a whole: Collaborator samples came from the United States, Italy and Spain and covered acute and convalescent phases of COVID-19. The prospective study material was composed of cDNA or gDNA derived from T cells, B-cell-depleted T cells, or PBMCs. The dataset comprised deeply sampled blood TCRbeta repertoires from subjects exposed to, actively infected with, or recovered from COVID-19. The repertoires were made available in a free public database intended to serve as a resource for research on the immune response to SARS-CoV-2. Samples were obtained from the ongoing ImmuneRACE study (first 160 participants) and from about 1,300 subjects provided by 6 global collaborators. Nearly every sample came with metadata listing a de-identified subject ID, COVID-19 status, age in years and sex. HLA class I and class II types, where available, came from metadata supplied by the sample provider rather than from assay-based typing.

In the prospective study, participants were about 18 to 100 years old, resided in around 25 geographic areas of the United States, and were enrolled through a virtual design. In the prospective study, participants were assigned to cohorts based on the clinical history participants reported in a screening survey and a study questionnaire. Exposed participants had been in contact with someone with a PCR-confirmed or clinician-diagnosed COVID-19 case within 2 weeks of study entry. In the prospective study, whole blood, serum and a nasopharyngeal or oropharyngeal swab were collected from each participant by mobile phlebotomists. Over a roughly 2-month period, participants in the prospective study had the option of providing additional blood draws and questionnaires. Before DNA extraction, blood samples from the prospective study were shipped at room temperature or frozen. General findings and caveats noted by the study authors: The amount of clinical and demographic metadata varied by source and participant and was provided uncurated.

Relative to germline, V is missing 3 bases and J is missing 3 bases, with 5 bases of the junction outside any gene match. Taken from cysteine to phenylalanine, the CDR3 has 15 residues. Only the CDR3 portion is preserved as DNA: 45 bases, with reading frame beginning at the first base. In the germline V gene, CDR1 corresponds to MNHEY and CDR2 to SVGEGT. In its sample, this clone was seen once. What this receptor recognizes is not known. Base qualities are not recorded, but no much larger clone differs from it by a single base. The immunoSEQ Assay, a bias-controlled multiplex PCR, was used to amplify TCRbeta CDR3 regions from genomic DNA. The original pipeline was this. Nucleated cell counts per sample were estimated from amplification of reference gene primers within the assay. To quantify the absolute abundance of each unique TCRbeta CDR3 rearrangement, sequence reads were collapsed and filtered. Productive Simpson clonality was computed per sample as the square root of Simpson's diversity index over productive rearrangements. In TCRdb, the immuneACCESS table is reduced to in-frame sequences with V and J assigned. These tables do not hold every clone; where another copy was compared, an unresolved V gene accounts for under half, and the others remain unexplained. V, J and clone size derive from that table, while D and trimming were established from the DNA sequence. In this sample the table shows about 270,000 clones, approximately 90% of which occur a single time. Clones ranked in the top ten supply around 2.8% of the sample.

Recombination joined TRBV6-2 or TRBV6-3 with TRBJ2-3; 8 central bases correspond to TRBD2. The sample was PBMCs or T cells enriched from blood (not recorded which). This sequence was found in a man aged 35 to 55 who had been exposed to COVID-19. The CDR3 sequence is CASSYLTSGTDTQYF. In nucleotide form, the sequence is TGTGCCAGCAGTTATTTAACTAGCGGAACAGATACGCAGTATTTT.